This T cell receptor beta chain was recovered during a study of blood T cell repertoires in COVID-19. Background on the study: From T cells, B-cell-depleted T cells, or PBMCs came the material, which was cDNA or gDNA.

The trim removed 7 bases at V and 8 bases at J, leaving 10 bases unmatched. This CDR3 contains 13 residues. Germline assignment: CDR1 MDHEN and CDR2 SYDVKM. Original methodology: Estimation of nucleated cell counts was performed using reference gene primer amplification. Method: immunoSEQ multiplex PCR; TCRdb's copy keeps in-frame clones and lacks some. The D gene and trimming were derived from the DNA, and the V and J assignments and clone size from that table. The data show about 200,000 clones, 70% to 90% seen once. The V gene is TRBV28, the J gene TRBJ1-2, with TRBD1 matching 7 bases. The sequenced sample consisted of peripheral blood. This clonotype was sampled from a human donor with active or convalescent COVID-19. The donor label of this sample is uncertain. The chain's CDR3 is CASTLGGGRGYTF. CDR3 nucleotides: TGTGCCAGCACCTTAGGAGGGGGCCGCGGCTACACCTTC.